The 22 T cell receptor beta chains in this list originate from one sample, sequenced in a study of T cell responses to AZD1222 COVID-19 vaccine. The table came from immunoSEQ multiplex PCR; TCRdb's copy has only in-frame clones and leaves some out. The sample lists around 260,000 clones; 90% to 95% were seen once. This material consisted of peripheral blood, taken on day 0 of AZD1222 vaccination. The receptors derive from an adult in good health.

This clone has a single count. The CDR3 region has the DNA TGTGCCAGCAGTAGCGGGATTTACGAGCAGTACTTC. As protein: CASSSGIYEQYF. J is TRBJ2-7 and V is TRBV28; the match to TRBD2 covers 7 bases. Germline-derived CDR1 and CDR2 are MDHEN and SYDVKM. With V trimmed by 5 bases and J by 4 bases, 2 bases remained unmatched. CDR3 length: 12 residues.

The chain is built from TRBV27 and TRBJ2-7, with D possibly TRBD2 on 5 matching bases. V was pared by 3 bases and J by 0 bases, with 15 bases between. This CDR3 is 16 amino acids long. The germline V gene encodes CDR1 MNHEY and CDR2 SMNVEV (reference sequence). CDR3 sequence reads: CASSLRGSRTSYEQYF. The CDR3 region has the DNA TGTGCCAGCAGTTTGAGAGGGTCCCGCACCTCCTACGAGCAGTACTTC.

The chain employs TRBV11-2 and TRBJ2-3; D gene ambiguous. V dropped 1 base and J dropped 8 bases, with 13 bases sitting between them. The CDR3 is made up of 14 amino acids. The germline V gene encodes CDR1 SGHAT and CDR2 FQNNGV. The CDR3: CASSLGSRQGTQYF. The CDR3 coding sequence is TGTGCCAGCAGCTTAGGGTCCCGGCAAGGTACGCAGTATTTT.

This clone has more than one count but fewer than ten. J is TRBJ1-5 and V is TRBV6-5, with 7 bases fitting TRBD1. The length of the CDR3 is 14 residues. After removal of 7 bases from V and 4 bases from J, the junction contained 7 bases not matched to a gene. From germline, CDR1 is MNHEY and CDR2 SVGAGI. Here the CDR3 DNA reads TGTGCCAGCACCAAGAGGACAGGAAATCAGCCCCAGCATTTT. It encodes CASTKRTGNQPQHF.

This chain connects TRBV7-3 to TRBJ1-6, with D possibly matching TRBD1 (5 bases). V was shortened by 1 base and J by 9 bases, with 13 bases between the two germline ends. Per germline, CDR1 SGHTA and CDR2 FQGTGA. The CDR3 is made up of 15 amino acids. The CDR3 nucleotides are TGTGCCAGCAGCTTAAATGAGGGGCAAGGTTCACCCCTCCACTTT. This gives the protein CASSLNEGQGSPLHF.

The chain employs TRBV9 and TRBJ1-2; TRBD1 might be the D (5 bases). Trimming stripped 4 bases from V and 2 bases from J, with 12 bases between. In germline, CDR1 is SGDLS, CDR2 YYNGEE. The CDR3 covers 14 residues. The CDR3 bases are TGTGCCAGCAGCCCCTCGACAGAGAACTATGGCTACACCTTC. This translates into CASSPSTENYGYTF.

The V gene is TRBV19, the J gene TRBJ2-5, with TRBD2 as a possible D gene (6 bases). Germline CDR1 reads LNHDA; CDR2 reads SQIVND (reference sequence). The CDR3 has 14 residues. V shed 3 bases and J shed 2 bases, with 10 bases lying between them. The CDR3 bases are TGTGCCAGTAGTATTGGGACTCCGCAAGAGACCCAGTACTTC. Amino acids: CASSIGTPQETQYF.

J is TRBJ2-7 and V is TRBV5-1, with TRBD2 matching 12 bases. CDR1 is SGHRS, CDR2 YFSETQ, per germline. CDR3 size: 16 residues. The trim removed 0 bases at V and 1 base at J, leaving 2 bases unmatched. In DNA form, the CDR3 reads TGCGCCAGCAGCTTGGATCTAGCGGGAGGGTCCTACGAGCAGTACTTC. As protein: CASSLDLAGGSYEQYF.

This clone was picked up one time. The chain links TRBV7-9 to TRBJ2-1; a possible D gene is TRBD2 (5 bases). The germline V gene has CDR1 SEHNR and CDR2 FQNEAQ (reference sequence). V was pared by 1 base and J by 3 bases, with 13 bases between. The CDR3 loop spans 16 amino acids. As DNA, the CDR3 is TGTGCCAGCAGCTTAGGATGGAGGACCATCTACAATGAGCAGTTCTTC. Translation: CASSLGWRTIYNEQFF.

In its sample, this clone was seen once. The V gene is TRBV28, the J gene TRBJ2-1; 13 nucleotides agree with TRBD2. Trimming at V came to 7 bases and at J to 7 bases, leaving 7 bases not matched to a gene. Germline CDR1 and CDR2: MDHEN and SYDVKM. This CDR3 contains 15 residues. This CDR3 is CASTTGLAGRNEQFF. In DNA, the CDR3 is TGTGCCAGCACCACGGGACTAGCGGGACGAAATGAGCAGTTCTTC.

The DNA for the CDR3 is TGTGCCAGCAGCAGGGGCCTTGTCACAGATACGCAGTATTTT. This sequence encodes CASSRGLVTDTQYF. The gene calls are TRBV7-3 and TRBJ2-3, with D possibly being TRBD1 (5 bases). CDR3 length: 14 amino acids. Trimming removed 5 bases from V and 2 bases from J, with 11 bases in between. Germline CDR1 is SGHTA and CDR2 is FQGTGA. The variable domain in full, completed from reference TRBV7-3 and TRBJ2-3, reads GAGVSQTPSNKVTEKGKYVELRCDPISGHTALYWYRQSLGQGPEFLIYFQGTGAADDSGLPNDRFFAVRPEGSVSTLKIQRTERGDSAVYLCASSRGLVTDTQYFGPGTRLTVL.

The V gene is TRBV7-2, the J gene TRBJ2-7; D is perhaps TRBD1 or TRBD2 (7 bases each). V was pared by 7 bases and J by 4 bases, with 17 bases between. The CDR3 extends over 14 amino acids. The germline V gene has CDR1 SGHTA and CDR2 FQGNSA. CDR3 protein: CASKTSRGGYEQYF. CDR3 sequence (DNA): TGTGCCAGCAAAACTTCCAGGGGGGGTTACGAGCAGTACTTC.

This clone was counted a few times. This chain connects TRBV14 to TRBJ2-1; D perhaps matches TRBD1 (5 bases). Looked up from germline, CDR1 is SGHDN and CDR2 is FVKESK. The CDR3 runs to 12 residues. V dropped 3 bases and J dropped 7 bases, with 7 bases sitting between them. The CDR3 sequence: CASSQSGNEQFF. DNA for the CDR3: TGTGCCAGCAGCCAGTCAGGGAATGAGCAGTTCTTC.

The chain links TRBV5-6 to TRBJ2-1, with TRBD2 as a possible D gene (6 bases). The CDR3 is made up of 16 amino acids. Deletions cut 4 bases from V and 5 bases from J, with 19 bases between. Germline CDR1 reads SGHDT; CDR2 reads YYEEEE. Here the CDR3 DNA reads TGTGCCAGCAGCCTCGGGGAGGACCGAATAGACAATGAGCAGTTCTTC. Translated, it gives CASSLGEDRIDNEQFF. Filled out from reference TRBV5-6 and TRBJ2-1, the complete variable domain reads DAGVTQSPTHLIKTRGQQVTLRCSPKSGHDTVSWYQQALGQGPQFIFQYYEEEERQRGNFPDRFSGHQFPNYSSELNVNALLLGDSALYLCASSLGEDRIDNEQFFGPGTRLTVL.

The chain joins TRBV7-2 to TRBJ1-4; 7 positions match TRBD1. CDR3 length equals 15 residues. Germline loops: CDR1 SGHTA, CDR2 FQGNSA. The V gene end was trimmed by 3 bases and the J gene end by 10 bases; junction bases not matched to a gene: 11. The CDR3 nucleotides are TGTGCCAGCAGCTTCGGGGACAGTAAAGGGGGAAAACTGTTTTTT. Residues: CASSFGDSKGGKLFF.

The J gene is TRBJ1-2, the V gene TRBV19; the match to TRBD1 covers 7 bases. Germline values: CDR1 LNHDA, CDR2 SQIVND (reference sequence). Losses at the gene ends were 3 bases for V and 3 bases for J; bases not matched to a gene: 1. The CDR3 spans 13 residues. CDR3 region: CASSMDRYYGYTF. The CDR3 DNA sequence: TGTGCCAGTAGTATGGACAGGTACTATGGCTACACCTTC.

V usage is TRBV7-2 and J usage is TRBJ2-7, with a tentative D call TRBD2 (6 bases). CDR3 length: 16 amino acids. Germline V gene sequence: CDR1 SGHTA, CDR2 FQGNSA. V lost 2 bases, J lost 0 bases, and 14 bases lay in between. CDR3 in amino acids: CASSLRGGTLSYEQYF. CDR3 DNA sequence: TGTGCCAGCAGCTTAAGGGGCGGGACCCTCTCCTACGAGCAGTACTTC. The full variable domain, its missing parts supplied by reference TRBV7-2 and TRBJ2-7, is GAGVSQSPSNKVTEKGKDVELRCDPISGHTALYWYRQSLGQGLEFLIYFQGNSAPDKSGLPSDRFSAERTGGSVSTLTIQRTQQEDSAVYLCASSLRGGTLSYEQYFGPGTRLTVT.

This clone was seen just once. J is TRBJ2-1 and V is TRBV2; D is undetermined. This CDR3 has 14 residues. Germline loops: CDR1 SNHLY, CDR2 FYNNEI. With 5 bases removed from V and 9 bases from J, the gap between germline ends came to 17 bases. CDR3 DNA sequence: TGTGCCAGCAGTTCGCTGGGTCCCTCGGGTGAGCAGTTCTTC. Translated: CASSSLGPSGEQFF.

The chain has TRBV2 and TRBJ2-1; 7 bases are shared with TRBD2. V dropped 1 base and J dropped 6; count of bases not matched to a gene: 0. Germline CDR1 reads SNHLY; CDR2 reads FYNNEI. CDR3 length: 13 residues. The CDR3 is CASSEVAGNEQFF. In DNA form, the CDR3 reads TGTGCCAGCAGTGAAGTAGCGGGCAATGAGCAGTTCTTC.

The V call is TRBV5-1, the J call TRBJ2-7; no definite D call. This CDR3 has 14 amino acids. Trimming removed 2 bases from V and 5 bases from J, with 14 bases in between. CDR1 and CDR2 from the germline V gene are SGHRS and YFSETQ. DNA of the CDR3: TGCGCCAGCAGCTTATCACCGTCTAATGACGAGCAGTACTTC. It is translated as CASSLSPSNDEQYF. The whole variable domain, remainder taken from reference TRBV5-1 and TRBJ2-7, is KAGVTQTPRYLIKTRGQQVTLSCSPISGHRSVSWYQQTPGQGLQFLFEYFSETQRNKGNFPGRFSGRQFSNSRSEMNVSTLELGDSALYLCASSLSPSNDEQYFGPGTRLTVT.

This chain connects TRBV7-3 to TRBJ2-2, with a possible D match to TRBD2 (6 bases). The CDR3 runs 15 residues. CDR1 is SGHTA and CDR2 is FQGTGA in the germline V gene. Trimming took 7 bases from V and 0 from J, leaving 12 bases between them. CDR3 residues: CASTAGTPNTGELFF. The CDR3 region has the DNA TGTGCCAGCACTGCCGGGACTCCGAACACCGGGGAGCTGTTTTTT.

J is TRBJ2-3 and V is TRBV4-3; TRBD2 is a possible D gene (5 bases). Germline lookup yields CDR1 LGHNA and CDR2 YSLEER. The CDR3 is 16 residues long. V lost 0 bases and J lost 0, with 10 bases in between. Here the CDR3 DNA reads TGCGCCAGCAGCCAAGAGGAGGTTCCTAGCACAGATACGCAGTATTTT. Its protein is CASSQEEVPSTDTQYF.